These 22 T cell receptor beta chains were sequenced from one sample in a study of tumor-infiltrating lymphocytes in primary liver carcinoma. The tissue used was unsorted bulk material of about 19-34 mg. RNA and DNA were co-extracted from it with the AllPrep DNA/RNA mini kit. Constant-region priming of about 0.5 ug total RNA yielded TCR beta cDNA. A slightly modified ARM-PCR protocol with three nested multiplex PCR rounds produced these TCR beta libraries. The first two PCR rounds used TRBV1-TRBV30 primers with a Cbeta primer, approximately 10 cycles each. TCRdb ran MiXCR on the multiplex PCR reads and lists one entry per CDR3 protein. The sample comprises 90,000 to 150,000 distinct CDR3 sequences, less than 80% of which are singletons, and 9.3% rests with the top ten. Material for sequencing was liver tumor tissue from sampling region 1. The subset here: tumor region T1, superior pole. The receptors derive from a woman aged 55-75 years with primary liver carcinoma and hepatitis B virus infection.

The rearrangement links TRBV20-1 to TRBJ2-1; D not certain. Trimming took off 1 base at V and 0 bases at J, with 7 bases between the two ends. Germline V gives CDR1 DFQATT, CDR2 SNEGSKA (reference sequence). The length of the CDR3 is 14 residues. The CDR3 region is CSARGLSSYNEQFF. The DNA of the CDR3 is TGCAGTGCTAGAGGGTTAAGCTCCTACAATGAGCAGTTCTTC.

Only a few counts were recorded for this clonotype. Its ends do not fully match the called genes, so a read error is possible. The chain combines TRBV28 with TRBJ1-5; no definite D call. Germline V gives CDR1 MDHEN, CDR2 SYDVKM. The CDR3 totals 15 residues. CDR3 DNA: TGTGCCAGCAGTTTACGATTACTAGGCCCTCAGCCCCACCATTTT. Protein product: CASSLRLLGPQPHHF.

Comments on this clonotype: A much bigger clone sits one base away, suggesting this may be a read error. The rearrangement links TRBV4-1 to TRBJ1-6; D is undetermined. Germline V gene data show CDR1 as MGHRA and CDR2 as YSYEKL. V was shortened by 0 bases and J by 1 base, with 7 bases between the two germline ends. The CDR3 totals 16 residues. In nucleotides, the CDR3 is TGCGCCAGCAGCCAAGAGGGGTCATCCTATAATTCACCCCTCCACTTT. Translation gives CASSQEGSSYNSPLHF.

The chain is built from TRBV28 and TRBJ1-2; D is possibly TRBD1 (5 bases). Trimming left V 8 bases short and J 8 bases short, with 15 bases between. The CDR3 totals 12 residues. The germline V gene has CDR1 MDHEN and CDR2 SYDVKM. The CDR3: CASSRLGLGYTF. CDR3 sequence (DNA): TGTGCCAGCTCCCGACTGGGACTCGGCTACACCTTC.

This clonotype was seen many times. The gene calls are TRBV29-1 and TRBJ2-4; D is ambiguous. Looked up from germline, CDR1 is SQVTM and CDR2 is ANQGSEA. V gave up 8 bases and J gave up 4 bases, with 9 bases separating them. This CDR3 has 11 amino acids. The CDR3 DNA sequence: TGCAGCTTCCTCGGGAAAAACATTCAGTACTTC. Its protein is CSFLGKNIQYF. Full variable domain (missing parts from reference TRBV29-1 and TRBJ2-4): SAVISQKPSRDICQRGTSLTIQCQVDSQVTMMFWYRQQPGQSLTLIATANQGSEATYESGFVIDKFPISRPNLTFSTLTVSNMSPEDSSIYLCSFLGKNIQYFGAGTRLSVL.

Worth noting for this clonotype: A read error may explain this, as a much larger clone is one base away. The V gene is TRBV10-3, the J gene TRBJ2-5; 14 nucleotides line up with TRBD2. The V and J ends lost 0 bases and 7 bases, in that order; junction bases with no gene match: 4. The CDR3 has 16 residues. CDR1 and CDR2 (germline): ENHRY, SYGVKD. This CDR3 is CAISESEGLAGGTQYF. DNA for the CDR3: TGTGCCATCAGTGAGTCGGAAGGACTAGCGGGAGGGACCCAGTACTTC.

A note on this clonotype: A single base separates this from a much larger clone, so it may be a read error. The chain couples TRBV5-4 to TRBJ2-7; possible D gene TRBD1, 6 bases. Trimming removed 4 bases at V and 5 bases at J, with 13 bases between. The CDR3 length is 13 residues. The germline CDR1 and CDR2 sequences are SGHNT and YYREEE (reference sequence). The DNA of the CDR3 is TGTGCCAGCAGCCAGGACAGAGGGGACGAGCAGTACTTC. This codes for CASSQDRGDEQYF.

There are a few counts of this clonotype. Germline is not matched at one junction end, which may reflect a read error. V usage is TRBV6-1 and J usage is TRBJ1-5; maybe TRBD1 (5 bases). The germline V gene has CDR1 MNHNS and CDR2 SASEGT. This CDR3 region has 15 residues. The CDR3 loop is CASSGGETPNQPQHF. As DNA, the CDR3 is TGTGCGAGCAGTGGGGGAGAGACACCTAATCAGCCCCAGCATTTT.

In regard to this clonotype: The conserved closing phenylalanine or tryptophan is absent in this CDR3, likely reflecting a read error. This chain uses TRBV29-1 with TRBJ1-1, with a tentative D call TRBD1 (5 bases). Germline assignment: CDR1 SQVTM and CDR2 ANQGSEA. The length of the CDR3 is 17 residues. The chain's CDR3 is CSVFLRGRSPMNTQAFL. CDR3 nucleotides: TGCAGCGTTTTCCTTCGGGGCAGAAGCCCCATGAACACTCAAGCTTTCTTG.

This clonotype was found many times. CDR3 nucleotide sequence: TGCAGCGGCGCCCAGGGACATTATGGCTACACCTTC. Translation gives CSGAQGHYGYTF. This chain joins TRBV29-1 and TRBJ1-2; D possibly corresponds to TRBD1 (6 bases). The germline gives CDR1 SQVTM, CDR2 ANQGSEA. Trimming shortened V by 7 bases and J by 5 bases, and 14 bases separated the two germline ends. CDR3 length: 12 amino acids.

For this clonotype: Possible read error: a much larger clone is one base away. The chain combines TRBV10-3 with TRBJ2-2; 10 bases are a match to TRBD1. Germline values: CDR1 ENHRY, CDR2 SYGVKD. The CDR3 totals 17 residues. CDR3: CAISRFRDRGIPGELLF. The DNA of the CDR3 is TGTGCCATCAGTAGATTCCGGGACAGGGGAATCCCCGGGGAGCTGCTTTTT.

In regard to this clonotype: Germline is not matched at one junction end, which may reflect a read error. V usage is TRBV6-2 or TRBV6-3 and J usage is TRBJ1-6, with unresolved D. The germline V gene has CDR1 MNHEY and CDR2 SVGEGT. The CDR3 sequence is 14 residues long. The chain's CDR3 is CANSWTSHNSPLHF. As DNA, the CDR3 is TGTGCCAACAGTTGGACGTCCCATAATTCACCCCTCCACTTT.

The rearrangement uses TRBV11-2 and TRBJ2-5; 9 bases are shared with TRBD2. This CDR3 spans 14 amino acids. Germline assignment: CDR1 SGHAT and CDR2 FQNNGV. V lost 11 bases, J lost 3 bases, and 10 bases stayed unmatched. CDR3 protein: CACSFSGSKETQYF. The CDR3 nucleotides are TGTGCCTGTAGCTTTAGCGGGAGCAAAGAGACCCAGTACTTC.

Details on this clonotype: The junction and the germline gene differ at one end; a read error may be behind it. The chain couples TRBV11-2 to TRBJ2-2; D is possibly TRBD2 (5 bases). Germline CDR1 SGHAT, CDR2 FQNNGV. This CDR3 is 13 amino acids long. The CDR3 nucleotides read TGTACCGGCAGCTTAGATAGGACTGGGGAGATGTTTTTT. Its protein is CTGSLDRTGEMFF. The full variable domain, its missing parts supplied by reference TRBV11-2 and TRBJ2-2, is EAGVAQSPRYKIIEKRQSVAFWCNPISGHATLYWYQQILGQGPKLLIQFQNNGVVDDSQLPKDRFSAERLKGVDSTLKIQPAKLEDSAVYLCTGSLDRTGEMFFGEGSRLTVL.

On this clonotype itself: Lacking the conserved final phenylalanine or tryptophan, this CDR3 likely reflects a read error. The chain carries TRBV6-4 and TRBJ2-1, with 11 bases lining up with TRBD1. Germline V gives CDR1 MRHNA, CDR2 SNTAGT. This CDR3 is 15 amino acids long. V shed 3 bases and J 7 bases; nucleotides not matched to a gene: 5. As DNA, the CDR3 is TGTGCCAGCAGTGAAACTGGGACAGGGGGTAATGAGCAGTTCTCC. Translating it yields CASSETGTGGNEQFS.

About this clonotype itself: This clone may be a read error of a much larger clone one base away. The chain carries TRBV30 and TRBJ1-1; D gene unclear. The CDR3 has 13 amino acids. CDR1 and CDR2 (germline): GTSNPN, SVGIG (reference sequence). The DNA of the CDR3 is TGTGCCTGGAGTCCAGATTCGAACAATGAAGCTTTCTTT. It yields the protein CAWSPDSNNEAFF.

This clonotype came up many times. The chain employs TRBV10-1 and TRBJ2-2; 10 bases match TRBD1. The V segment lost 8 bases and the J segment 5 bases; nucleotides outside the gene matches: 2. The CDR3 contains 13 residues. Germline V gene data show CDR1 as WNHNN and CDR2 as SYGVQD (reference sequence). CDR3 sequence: CASAGQGTGELFF. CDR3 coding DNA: TGCGCCAGCGCGGGACAGGGGACCGGGGAGCTGTTTTTT.

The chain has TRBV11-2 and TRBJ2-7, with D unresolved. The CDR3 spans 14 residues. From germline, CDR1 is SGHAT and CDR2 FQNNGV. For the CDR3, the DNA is TGTATCAGCAGCTCCCCTCAGCTTTCCGCCGAGCAGTACTTC. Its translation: CISSSPQLSAEQYF.

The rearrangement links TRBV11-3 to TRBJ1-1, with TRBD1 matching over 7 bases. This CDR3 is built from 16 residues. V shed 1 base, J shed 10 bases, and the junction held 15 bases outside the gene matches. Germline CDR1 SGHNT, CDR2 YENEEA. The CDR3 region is CASSLAPCYIQGGAFF. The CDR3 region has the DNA TGTGCCAGCAGCTTAGCCCCCTGTTACATTCAGGGGGGAGCTTTCTTT.

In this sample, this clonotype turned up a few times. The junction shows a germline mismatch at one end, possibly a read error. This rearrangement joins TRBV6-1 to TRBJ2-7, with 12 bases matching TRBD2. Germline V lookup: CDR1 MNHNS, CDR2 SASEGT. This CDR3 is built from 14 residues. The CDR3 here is CVSSRTSGNYEQYF. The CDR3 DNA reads TGTGTCAGCTCAAGGACTAGCGGGAACTACGAGCAGTACTTC.

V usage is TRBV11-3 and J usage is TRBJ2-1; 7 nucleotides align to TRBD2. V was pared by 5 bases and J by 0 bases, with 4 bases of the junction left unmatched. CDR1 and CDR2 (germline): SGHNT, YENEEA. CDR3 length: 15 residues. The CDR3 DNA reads TGTGCCAGCAGCCAAGGGGAGGGCTCCTACAATGAGCAGTTCTTC. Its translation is CASSQGEGSYNEQFF. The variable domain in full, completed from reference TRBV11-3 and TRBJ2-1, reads EAGVVQSPRYKIIEKKQPVAFWCNPISGHNTLYWYLQNLGQGPELLIRYENEEAVDDSQLPKDRFSAERLKGVDSTLKIQPAELGDSAVYLCASSQGEGSYNEQFFGPGTRLTVL.

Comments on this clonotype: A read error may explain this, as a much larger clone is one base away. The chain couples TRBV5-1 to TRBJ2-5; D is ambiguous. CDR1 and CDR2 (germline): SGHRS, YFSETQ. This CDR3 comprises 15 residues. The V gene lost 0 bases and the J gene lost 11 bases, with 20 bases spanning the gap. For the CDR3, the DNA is TGCGCCAGCAGCTTGGATGCCGTCCCCGGTTATGAGCAGTACTTC. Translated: CASSLDAVPGYEQYF.